Listed below are T cell receptor beta chains from one sample, sequenced in a study of blood T cell repertoires in COVID-19. Sequencing used immunoSEQ multiplex PCR; TCRdb keeps in-frame clones, though not all of them. The table shows about 190,000 clones, with roughly 79% occurring only once. The sequencing sample was made of peripheral blood. Receptors originate from a woman between 70 and 85 years old with acute or convalescent COVID-19. CDR3s include the opening cysteine and the closing phenylalanine or tryptophan. D genes are given only for firm matches. Some rows mark clone size as missing; the rest say once, few, many or name a class of expanded clone.

few	TRBD2	TRBV5-1	TRBJ2-2	TGCGCCAGCAGCCAAGGACTAGCGGGAGTGGTCGCCGGGGAGCTGTTTTTT	CASSQGLAGVVAGELFF
NA	NA	TRBV2	TRBJ1-4	TGTGCCAGCAGCAGCGACCGGGGAGCTGAAAAACTGTTTTTT	CASSSDRGAEKLFF
NA	NA	TRBV2	TRBJ2-1	TGTGCCAGCAGTTACCTTAAGCGGGATGAGCAGTTCTTC	CASSYLKRDEQFF
NA	NA	TRBV4-2	TRBJ2-7	TGTGCCAGCAGCCAAGATTTCTCAGGTTTCTACGAGCAGTACTTC	CASSQDFSGFYEQYF
NA	TRBD1	TRBV30	TRBJ1-6	TGTGCCTGGAGTGTAATTGGACAGGGGGCTTCACCCCTCCACTTT	CAWSVIGQGASPLHF
NA	TRBD1	TRBV3-1/TRBV3-2	TRBJ2-5	TGTGCCAGCAGCCAAGATGGGACAGGGAAAGAGACCCAGTACTTC	CASSQDGTGKETQYF
NA	NA	TRBV5-1	TRBJ2-7	TGCGCCAGCAGCTTACCGGGGGGCCTCTACGAGCAGTACTTC	CASSLPGGLYEQYF
NA	NA	TRBV27	TRBJ2-5	TGTGCCAGCAGTTTTCGGGGAAAAGAGACCCAGTACTTC	CASSFRGKETQYF
NA	NA	TRBV3-1/TRBV3-2	TRBJ2-7	TGTGCCAGCAGCCGGGGACAGGGGATAGCGGGAGTGGCGGACGAGCAGTACTTC	CASSRGQGIAGVADEQYF
NA	TRBD2	TRBV28	TRBJ2-1	TGTGCCAGCACTCCAAATAGCGGGGGGTACAATGAGCAGTTCTTC	CASTPNSGGYNEQFF
NA	TRBD1	TRBV2	TRBJ1-4	TGTGCCAGCAGGCAGACAGGGGGTGGGGAAAAACTGTTTTTT	CASRQTGGGEKLFF
NA	NA	TRBV7-2	TRBJ2-7	TGTGCCAGCAGCTTAGTCGGTAGCGATCCGTCCTACGAGCAGTACTTC	CASSLVGSDPSYEQYF
NA	TRBD1	TRBV2	TRBJ2-5	TGTGCCAGCAGGGTACAGGGGGCCCAAGAGACCCAGTACTTC	CASRVQGAQETQYF
NA	NA	TRBV10-2	TRBJ2-1	TGCGCCAGCAGTGAGTCGAGAGCGACGGAGCAGTTCTTC	CASSESRATEQFF
NA	TRBD2	TRBV5-6	TRBJ2-7	TGTGCCAGCAGCTTGGCCGGAAGCGGGAGGAGGGCCTACGAGCAGTACTTC	CASSLAGSGRRAYEQYF
NA	TRBD1	TRBV20-1	TRBJ1-5	TGCAGTGCTAGTATTCAGGGGGCGACTCAGCCCCAGCATTTT	CSASIQGATQPQHF
once	TRBD2	TRBV5-1	TRBJ2-3	TGCGCCAGCAGCGTGCGGGGGACCTCCGAAGATACGCAGTATTTT	CASSVRGTSEDTQYF
NA	NA	TRBV5-1	TRBJ1-1	TGCGCCAGCAGCTTGGCCCCGGGGTCGACTGAAGCTTTCTTT	CASSLAPGSTEAFF
few	TRBD2	TRBV3-1/TRBV3-2	TRBJ2-7	TGTGCCAGCAGCCTCCTAGCGGCCAACTACGAGCAGTACTTC	CASSLLAANYEQYF
once	NA	TRBV6-5	TRBJ2-2	TGTGCCAGCAGTTTTGACCGACAGACCGGGGAGCTGTTTTTT	CASSFDRQTGELFF
once	NA	TRBV9	TRBJ2-5	TGTGCCAGCAGCGTAGGCAGGGGATTTACAGAGACCCAGTACTTC	CASSVGRGFTETQYF
few	NA	TRBV4-2	TRBJ1-1	TGTGCCAGCAGCCGATCGACAGAGTTGAACACTGAAGCTTTCTTT	CASSRSTELNTEAFF
NA	NA	TRBV7-8	TRBJ2-5	TGTGCCAGCACAGGGCCGACAAATGGCCAAGAGACCCAGTACTTC	CASTGPTNGQETQYF
NA	NA	TRBV12-3/TRBV12-4	TRBJ2-3	TGTGCCAGCAGCCTACTAGTAAGAGATACGCAGTATTTT	CASSLLVRDTQYF
NA	TRBD2	TRBV7-3	TRBJ2-7	TGTGCCAGCAGCTTGGGACTAGCGAGTGACGAGCAGTACTTC	CASSLGLASDEQYF
NA	TRBD2	TRBV6-5	TRBJ2-7	TGTGCCAGCACCCCAACTAGCGGGAGTATCTACGAGCAGTACTTC	CASTPTSGSIYEQYF
once	TRBD2	TRBV20-1	TRBJ2-7	TGCAGTGCTAGTACTAGCGGGGGTTACGAGCAGTACTTC	CSASTSGGYEQYF
many	NA	TRBV24-1	TRBJ2-1	TGTGCCACCAGTGGACAGCGCTCCTACAATGAGCAGTTCTTC	CATSGQRSYNEQFF
NA	TRBD1	TRBV5-4	TRBJ1-1	TGTGCCAGCAGCATACAGGGGGTTTCCACTGAAGCTTTCTTT	CASSIQGVSTEAFF
NA	NA	TRBV19	TRBJ2-7	TGTGCCACTCTGGGGCCCTACGAGCAGTACTTC	CATLGPYEQYF
NA	NA	TRBV11-2	TRBJ2-7	TGTGCCAGCAGCTTAGTGGGGGGCGAGCAGTACTTC	CASSLVGGEQYF
NA	TRBD1	TRBV2	TRBJ2-2	TGTGCCAGCAGCCCAGGGGGCCGAACCGGGGAGCTGTTTTTT	CASSPGGRTGELFF
few	NA	TRBV5-5	TRBJ1-1	TGTGCCAGCAGCTTGGTCCCAGGGCCGCCTACTGAAGCTTTCTTT	CASSLVPGPPTEAFF
NA	NA	TRBV7-2	TRBJ1-1	TGTGCCAGCAGCGTTGAACAGAGCACTGAAGCTTTCTTT	CASSVEQSTEAFF
NA	NA	TRBV18	TRBJ2-1	TGTGCCAGCTCACCGGCGGGACGAGCTTGGAATGAGCAGTTCTTC	CASSPAGRAWNEQFF
NA	TRBD2	TRBV29-1	TRBJ2-1	TGCAGCGTTGAAAGTCTAGCGGGAGCCGGTGAGCAGTTCTTC	CSVESLAGAGEQFF
medium-sized	NA	TRBV3-1/TRBV3-2	TRBJ2-7	TGTGCCAGCAGTCCCCAGCGAGTCCCCTACGAGCAGTACTTC	CASSPQRVPYEQYF
NA	TRBD2	TRBV15	TRBJ2-3	TGTGCCACCAGCAGAACGGGACTAGCGGGAGGGCCAGATACGCAGTATTTT	CATSRTGLAGGPDTQYF
NA	TRBD1	TRBV10-1	TRBJ2-7	TGCGCCAGCAGTGATCGGTGGACAGGGGCCGCCTACGAGCAGTACTTC	CASSDRWTGAAYEQYF
once	NA	TRBV9	TRBJ1-3	TGTGCCAGCAGCGTAGATGGGGGGAGCTCTGGAAACACCATATATTTT	CASSVDGGSSGNTIYF
few	NA	TRBV25-1	TRBJ2-7	TGTGCCAGCAGTCCTCGGACAGTTGATAACTACGAGCAGTACTTC	CASSPRTVDNYEQYF
NA	NA	TRBV5-1	TRBJ2-7	TGCGCCAGCAGCTCGACAGGCTACGAGCAGTACTTC	CASSSTGYEQYF
NA	TRBD2	TRBV29-1	TRBJ2-1	TGCAGCGTTGTTCCGGGACCGGGGGGGAATGAGCAGTTCTTC	CSVVPGPGGNEQFF
NA	TRBD1	TRBV5-1	TRBJ1-1	TGCGCCAGCAGTCAGGGGACAGAGAACACTGAAGCTTTCTTT	CASSQGTENTEAFF
NA	NA	TRBV5-1	TRBJ2-7	TGCGCCAGCAGCTTCGAGGGTGATCCTTACGAGCAGTACTTC	CASSFEGDPYEQYF
NA	TRBD1	TRBV19	TRBJ2-1	TGTGCCAGTAGCTCTACAGGGGCTTTACTTGTTGAGCAGTTCTTC	CASSSTGALLVEQFF
NA	TRBD2	TRBV19	TRBJ2-2	TGTGCCAGTAGGACCGGACTAGCGATCACCGGGGAGCTGTTTTTT	CASRTGLAITGELFF
NA	TRBD2	TRBV2	TRBJ2-5	TGTGCCAGCAGTGAAACTCGGCTAGCGGGGGGAGAGACCCAGTACTTC	CASSETRLAGGETQYF
NA	TRBD1	TRBV7-9	TRBJ2-5	TGTGCCAGCAGGAAAAGGGGACAGGAACTATCGGAGACCCAGTACTTC	CASRKRGQELSETQYF
once	TRBD2	TRBV6-6	TRBJ2-1	TGTGCCAGCACTCCCAGCGGGGGGAGGGCCAGGAATGAGCAGTTCTTC	CASTPSGGRARNEQFF
once	NA	TRBV5-1	TRBJ2-2	TGCGCCAGCAGCCTGTCGGGGGTGAACACCGGGGAGCTGTTTTTT	CASSLSGVNTGELFF
NA	NA	TRBV7-8	TRBJ1-4	TGTGCCAGCAGCTTAGTCAATCAGGGGCTCGGTGAAAAACTGTTTTTT	CASSLVNQGLGEKLFF
once	TRBD2	TRBV7-9	TRBJ2-3	TGTGCCAGCAGCTCTCAGCGGACTAGCGGAACAGATACGCAGTATTTT	CASSSQRTSGTDTQYF
NA	TRBD1	TRBV19	TRBJ1-6	TGTGCCAGTAGTACTCTTCCACCGGGACAGTGGAATTCACCCCTCCACTTT	CASSTLPPGQWNSPLHF
NA	TRBD1	TRBV19	TRBJ1-1	TGTGCCAGTAGTCAAAGACAGGGGACGAGTGTATCGGCTTTCTTT	CASSQRQGTSVSAFF